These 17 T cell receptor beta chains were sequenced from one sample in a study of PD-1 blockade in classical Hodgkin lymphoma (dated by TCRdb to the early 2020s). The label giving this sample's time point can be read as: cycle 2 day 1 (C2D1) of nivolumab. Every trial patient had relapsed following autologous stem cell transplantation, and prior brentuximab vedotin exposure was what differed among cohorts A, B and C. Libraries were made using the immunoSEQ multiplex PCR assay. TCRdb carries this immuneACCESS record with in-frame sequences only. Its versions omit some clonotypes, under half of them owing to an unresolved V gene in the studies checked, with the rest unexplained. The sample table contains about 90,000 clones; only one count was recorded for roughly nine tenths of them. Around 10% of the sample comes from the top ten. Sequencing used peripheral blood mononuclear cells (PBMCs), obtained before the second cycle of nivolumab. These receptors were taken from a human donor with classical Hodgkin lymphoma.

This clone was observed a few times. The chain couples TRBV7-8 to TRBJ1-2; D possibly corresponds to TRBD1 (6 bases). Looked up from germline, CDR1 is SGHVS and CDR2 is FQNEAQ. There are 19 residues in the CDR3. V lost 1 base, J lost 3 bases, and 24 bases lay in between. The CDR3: CASSLESFTGTPSYYGYTF. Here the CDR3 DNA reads TGTGCCAGCAGCTTAGAAAGTTTCACCGGGACACCTTCTTACTATGGCTACACCTTC.

CDR3 in DNA: TGTGCCAGCAGTTTCGGGAACATTCAGTACTTC. The encoded protein is CASSFGNIQYF. This chain connects TRBV27 to TRBJ2-4, with no clear D. CDR1 and CDR2 (germline): MNHEY, SMNVEV (reference sequence). This CDR3 comprises 11 residues. The V and J ends lost 3 bases and 7 bases respectively, with 4 bases between them.

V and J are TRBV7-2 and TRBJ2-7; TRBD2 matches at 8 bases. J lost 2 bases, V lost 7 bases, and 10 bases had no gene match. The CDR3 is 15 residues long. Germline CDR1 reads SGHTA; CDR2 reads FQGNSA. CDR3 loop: CASKRPGTRTYEQYF. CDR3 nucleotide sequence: TGTGCCAGCAAGAGACCCGGGACTAGGACCTACGAGCAGTACTTC.

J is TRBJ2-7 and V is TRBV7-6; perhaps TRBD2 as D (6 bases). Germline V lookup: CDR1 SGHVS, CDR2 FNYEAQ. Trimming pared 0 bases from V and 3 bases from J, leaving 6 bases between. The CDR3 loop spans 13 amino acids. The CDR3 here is CASSLAGGYEQYF. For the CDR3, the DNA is TGTGCCAGCAGCTTAGCGGGGGGCTACGAGCAGTACTTC.

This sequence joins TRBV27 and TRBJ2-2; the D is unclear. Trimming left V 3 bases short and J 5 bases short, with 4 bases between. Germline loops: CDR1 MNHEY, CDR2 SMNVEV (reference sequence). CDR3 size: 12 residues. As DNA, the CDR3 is TGTGCCAGCAGTTTTTATACCGGGGAGCTGTTTTTT. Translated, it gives CASSFYTGELFF.

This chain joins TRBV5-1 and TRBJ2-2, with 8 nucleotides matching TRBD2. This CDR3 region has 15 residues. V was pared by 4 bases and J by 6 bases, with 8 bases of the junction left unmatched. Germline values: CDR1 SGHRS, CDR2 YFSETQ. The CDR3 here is CASSGGTSGAGELFF. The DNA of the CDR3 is TGCGCCAGCAGCGGCGGGACTAGTGGTGCCGGGGAGCTGTTTTTT.

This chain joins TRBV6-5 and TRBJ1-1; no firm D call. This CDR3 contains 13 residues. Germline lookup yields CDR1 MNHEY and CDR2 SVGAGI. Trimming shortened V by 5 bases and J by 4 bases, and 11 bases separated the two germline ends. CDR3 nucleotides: TGTGCCAGCAGTGATGGGTGGGCCACTGAAGCTTTCTTT. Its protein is CASSDGWATEAFF.

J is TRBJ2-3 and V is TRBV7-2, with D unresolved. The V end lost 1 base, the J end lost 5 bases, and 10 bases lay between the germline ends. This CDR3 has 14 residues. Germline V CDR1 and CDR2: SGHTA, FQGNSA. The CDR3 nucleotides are TGTGCCAGCAGCTTAGACTCTCCTTTAGATACGCAGTATTTT. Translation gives CASSLDSPLDTQYF.

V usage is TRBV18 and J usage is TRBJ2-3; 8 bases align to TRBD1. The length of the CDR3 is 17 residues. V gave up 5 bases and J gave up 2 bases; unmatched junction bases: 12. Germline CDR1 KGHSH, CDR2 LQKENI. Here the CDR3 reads CASSSESGQGVTDTQYF. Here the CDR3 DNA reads TGTGCCAGCTCATCGGAGTCAGGACAGGGAGTCACAGATACGCAGTATTTT. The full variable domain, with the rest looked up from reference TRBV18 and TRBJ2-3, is NAGVMQNPRHLVRRRGQEARLRCSPMKGHSHVYWYRQLPEEGLKFMVYLQKENIIDESGMPKERFSAEFPKEGPSILRIQQVVRGDSAAYFCASSSESGQGVTDTQYFGPGTRLTVL.

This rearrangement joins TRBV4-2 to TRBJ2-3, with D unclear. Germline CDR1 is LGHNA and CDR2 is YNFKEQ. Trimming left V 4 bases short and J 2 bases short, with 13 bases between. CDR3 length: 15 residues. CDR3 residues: CASSREDQTTDTQYF. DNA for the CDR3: TGTGCCAGCAGCCGAGAGGACCAGACCACAGATACGCAGTATTTT.

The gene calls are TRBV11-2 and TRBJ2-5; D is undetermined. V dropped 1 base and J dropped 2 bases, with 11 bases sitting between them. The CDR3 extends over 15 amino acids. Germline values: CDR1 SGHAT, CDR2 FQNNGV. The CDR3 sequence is CASSLALKTQETQYF. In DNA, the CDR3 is TGTGCCAGCAGCTTAGCTTTGAAAACACAAGAGACCCAGTACTTC. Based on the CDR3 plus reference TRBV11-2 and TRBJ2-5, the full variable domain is EAGVAQSPRYKIIEKRQSVAFWCNPISGHATLYWYQQILGQGPKLLIQFQNNGVVDDSQLPKDRFSAERLKGVDSTLKIQPAKLEDSAVYLCASSLALKTQETQYFGPGTRLLVL.

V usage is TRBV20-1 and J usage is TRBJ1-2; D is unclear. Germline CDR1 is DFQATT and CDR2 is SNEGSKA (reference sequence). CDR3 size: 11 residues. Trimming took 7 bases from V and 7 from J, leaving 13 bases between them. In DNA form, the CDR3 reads TGCAGTGTCAAAGACCGGGCTGGCTACACCTTC. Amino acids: CSVKDRAGYTF.

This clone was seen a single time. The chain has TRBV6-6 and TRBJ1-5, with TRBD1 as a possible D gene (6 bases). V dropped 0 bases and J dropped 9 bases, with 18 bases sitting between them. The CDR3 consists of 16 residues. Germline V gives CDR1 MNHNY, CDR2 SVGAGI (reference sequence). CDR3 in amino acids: CASSYSSGAADRPQHF. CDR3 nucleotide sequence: TGTGCCAGCAGTTACTCTTCGGGGGCGGCCGATCGGCCCCAGCATTTT.

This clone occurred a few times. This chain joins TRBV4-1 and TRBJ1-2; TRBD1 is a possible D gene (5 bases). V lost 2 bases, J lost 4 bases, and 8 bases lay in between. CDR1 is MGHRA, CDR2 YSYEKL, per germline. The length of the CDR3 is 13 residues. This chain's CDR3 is CASSQHQGYGYTF. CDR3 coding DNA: TGCGCCAGCAGCCAACACCAGGGCTATGGCTACACCTTC.

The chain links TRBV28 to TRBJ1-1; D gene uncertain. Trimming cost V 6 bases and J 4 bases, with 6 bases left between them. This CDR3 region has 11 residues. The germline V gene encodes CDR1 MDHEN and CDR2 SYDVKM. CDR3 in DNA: TGTGCCAGCAGGTTGGGCACTGAAGCTTTCTTT. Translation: CASRLGTEAFF.

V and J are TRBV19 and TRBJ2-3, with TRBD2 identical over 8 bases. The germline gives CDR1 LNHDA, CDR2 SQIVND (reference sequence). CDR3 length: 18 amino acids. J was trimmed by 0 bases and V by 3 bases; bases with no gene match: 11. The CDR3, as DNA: TGTGCCAGTAGTATCTTCGCGGGAGGTAGCCTTAGCACAGATACGCAGTATTTT. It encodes CASSIFAGGSLSTDTQYF.

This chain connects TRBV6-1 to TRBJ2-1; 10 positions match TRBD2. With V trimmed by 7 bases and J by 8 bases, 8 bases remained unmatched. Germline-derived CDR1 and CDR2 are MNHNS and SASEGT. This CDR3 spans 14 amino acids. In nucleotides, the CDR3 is TGTGCCAGCACCCCGGGACTAGCGTTCCATGAGCAGTTCTTC. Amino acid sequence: CASTPGLAFHEQFF.